The next 20 T cell receptor beta chains were all read from a single sample in a study of blood T cell repertoires in COVID-19. Measured with immunoSEQ multiplex PCR; TCRdb has only the in-frame clones, and not every one. This table has a few hundred thousand clones, approximately 82% appearing once. Sequencing input: peripheral blood. All receptors derive from a woman aged 18-35 years with acute or convalescent COVID-19.

The chain employs TRBV6-2 or TRBV6-3 and TRBJ2-1; 8 bases match TRBD1. The CDR3 consists of 17 residues. The V segment lost 0 bases and the J segment 0 bases; nucleotides outside the gene matches: 4. CDR1 is MNHEY and CDR2 is SVGEGT in the germline V gene. The CDR3 protein is CASSYSTGVGSYNEQFF. In nucleotides, the CDR3 is TGTGCCAGCAGTTACTCGACAGGGGTTGGCTCCTACAATGAGCAGTTCTTC.

V and J are TRBV7-6 and TRBJ1-2, with a possible D match to TRBD1 (6 bases). Deletions cut 5 bases from V and 4 bases from J, with 11 bases between. The CDR3 consists of 13 residues. Looked up from germline, CDR1 is SGHVS and CDR2 is FNYEAQ. The CDR3 loop is CASSPGQSYGYTF. The CDR3 DNA follows: TGTGCCAGCAGCCCTGGACAGAGCTATGGCTACACCTTC.

The chain links TRBV25-1 to TRBJ2-1, with 10 bases aligning to TRBD2. Germline V lookup: CDR1 MGHDK, CDR2 SYGVNS. The junction had 12 bases not matched to a gene; V was cut back by 7 bases and J by 12 bases. This CDR3 contains 14 residues. CDR3 coding DNA: TGTGCCAGCACCCCGGGGGGAGCGGGAGGGATGCAGTTCTTC. This gives the protein CASTPGGAGGMQFF.

The chain carries TRBV9 and TRBJ2-7; 10 nucleotides agree with TRBD2. J was trimmed by 2 bases and V by 2 bases; bases with no gene match: 13. The CDR3 covers 18 residues. CDR1 is SGDLS and CDR2 is YYNGEE in the germline V gene. The CDR3, as DNA: TGTGCCAGCAGCGTTTCCCCGACGGGACTAGCGAATCCCTACGAGCAGTACTTC. Its protein product is CASSVSPTGLANPYEQYF.

CDR3 nucleotides: TGTGCCTGGAGTGTACGGGGACTAGCGGGAGCCTACGAGCAGTACTTC. This codes for CAWSVRGLAGAYEQYF. The J gene is TRBJ2-7, the V gene TRBV30, with 14 bases that match TRBD2. J gave up 2 bases and V 0 bases, and 3 bases lay outside the gene matches. This CDR3 contains 16 residues. Germline V gives CDR1 GTSNPN, CDR2 SVGIG (reference sequence). Supplemented by reference TRBV30 and TRBJ2-7, the full variable domain reads SQTIHQWPATLVQPVGSPLSLECTVEGTSNPNLYWYRQAAGRGLQLLFYSVGIGQISSEVPQNLSASRPQDRQFILSSKKLLLSDSGFYLCAWSVRGLAGAYEQYFGPGTRLTVT.

The table lists this clone with a few counts. The chain uses TRBV19 and TRBJ1-4; possibly TRBD1 for D (6 bases). Germline CDR1 is LNHDA and CDR2 is SQIVND (reference sequence). Trimming took 3 bases from V and 2 from J, leaving 10 bases between them. This CDR3 is built from 15 residues. In DNA form, the CDR3 reads TGTGCCAGTAGTATTGAGGGGGGGACTAATGAAAAACTGTTTTTT. This encodes CASSIEGGTNEKLFF.

The V call is TRBV5-4, the J call TRBJ2-3; 11 nucleotides match TRBD2. V shed 3 bases and J 2 bases; nucleotides not matched to a gene: 5. The CDR3 spans 16 residues. Germline CDR1 is SGHNT and CDR2 is YYREEE (reference sequence). The CDR3 region is CASSSGLAENTDTQYF. The CDR3 DNA follows: TGTGCCAGCAGCTCGGGACTAGCGGAAAACACAGATACGCAGTATTTT.

This chain links TRBV2 with TRBJ2-1, with 7 bases that match TRBD2. The CDR3 spans 12 residues. CDR1 is SNHLY, CDR2 FYNNEI, per germline. J gave up 14 bases and V 5 bases, and 9 bases lay outside the gene matches. The CDR3 loop is CASSPGLVTKFF. CDR3 nucleotides: TGTGCCAGCAGTCCCGGACTAGTTACTAAGTTCTTC.

This clone was counted between two and nine times. The chain uses TRBV2 and TRBJ1-4; 9 nucleotides match TRBD1. With V trimmed by 6 bases and J by 8 bases, 10 bases remained unmatched. Germline V CDR1 and CDR2: SNHLY, FYNNEI. The CDR3 is 15 amino acids. CDR3 bases: TGTGCCAGCAGCTCGGGACAGGGCGGGTTCGAAAAACTGTTTTTT. Its translation is CASSSGQGGFEKLFF.

The chain joins TRBV28 to TRBJ2-3; 13 nucleotides line up with TRBD2. Trimming took 6 bases from V and 2 from J; bases not matched to a gene: 5. This CDR3 comprises 16 residues. Germline lookup yields CDR1 MDHEN and CDR2 SYDVKM. The CDR3 nucleotides are TGTGCCAGCAGATGGGGACTAGCGGGGTTCACAGATACGCAGTATTTT. Translation: CASRWGLAGFTDTQYF.

The chain uses TRBV12-3 or TRBV12-4 and TRBJ2-1; 9 bases line up with TRBD2. The CDR3 sequence is 13 residues long. The J segment lost 15 bases and the V segment lost 2 bases, leaving 8 bases of the junction unmatched. The CDR3 is CASSLSREGLRFF. In DNA, the CDR3 is TGTGCCAGCAGTTTATCGCGGGAGGGCCTTCGGTTCTTC.

The gene calls are TRBV5-5 and TRBJ2-6, with D tentatively TRBD1 (5 bases). The germline V and J ends were trimmed by 0 bases and 0 bases, with 16 bases remaining between them. CDR1 is SGHKS and CDR2 is YYEKEE in the germline V gene (reference sequence). This CDR3 has 19 residues. Here the CDR3 DNA reads TGTGCCAGCAGCTTGGAGGGGCGGAAGATCTACTCTGGGGCCAACGTCCTGACTTTC. This sequence encodes CASSLEGRKIYSGANVLTF.

This clone was seen a handful of times. The chain has TRBV2 and TRBJ2-7; the match to TRBD2 covers 11 bases. The trim removed 2 bases at V and 5 bases at J, leaving 5 bases unmatched. The CDR3 is 15 residues long. CDR1 SNHLY and CDR2 FYNNEI come from the germline V gene. The CDR3 loop reads CASSELGTSGHEQYF. CDR3 nucleotide sequence: TGTGCCAGCAGTGAACTCGGGACTAGCGGCCACGAGCAGTACTTC. Looking up the rest from reference TRBV2 and TRBJ2-7 gives the full variable domain: EPEVTQTPSHQVTQMGQEVILRCVPISNHLYFYWYRQILGQKVEFLVSFYNNEISEKSEIFDDQFSVERPDGSNFTLKIRSTKLEDSAMYFCASSELGTSGHEQYFGPGTRLTVT.

V gene TRBV5-1 combines with J gene TRBJ1-4; 12 nucleotides line up with TRBD1. Germline lookup yields CDR1 SGHRS and CDR2 YFSETQ. The CDR3 sequence is 17 residues long. The junction had 6 bases not matched to a gene; V was cut back by 4 bases and J by 2 bases. CDR3 nucleotide sequence: TGCGCCAGCAGCCAGGGACAGGGGGCGCATACTAATGAAAAACTGTTTTTT. It codes for CASSQGQGAHTNEKLFF.

The V gene is TRBV6-6, the J gene TRBJ2-7; 8 bases agree with TRBD2. Per the germline V gene, CDR1 is MNHNY and CDR2 is SVGAGI (reference sequence). J lost 7 bases, V lost 0 bases, and 5 bases had no gene match. This CDR3 spans 14 amino acids. The CDR3 nucleotides are TGTGCCAGCAGTTACTCGGCGCTAGCGGGTGAGCAGTACTTC. Amino acids: CASSYSALAGEQYF.

This chain connects TRBV28 to TRBJ2-1, with D possibly TRBD2 on 7 matching bases. The CDR3 runs 18 residues. Germline V gene sequence: CDR1 MDHEN, CDR2 SYDVKM. V was clipped by 7 bases and J by 0 bases, with 22 bases between them. CDR3 sequence: CASTLGWGRDYSYNEQFF. DNA of the CDR3: TGTGCCAGCACCCTTGGGTGGGGGCGGGACTACTCCTACAATGAGCAGTTCTTC.

In its sample, this clone was seen a few times. The chain combines TRBV19 with TRBJ2-4; D might be TRBD2 (5 bases). V was clipped by 4 bases and J by 0 bases, with 10 bases between them. CDR1 and CDR2 (germline): LNHDA, SQIVND (reference sequence). CDR3 length: 15 amino acids. The CDR3 DNA reads TGTGCCAGTAGTAGTGGGGAGTTAGCCAAAAACATTCAGTACTTC. This sequence encodes CASSSGELAKNIQYF.

The chain links TRBV5-8 to TRBJ2-3; D remains unclear. The V end was cut by 1 base, the J end by 3 bases, with 9 bases between. The CDR3 has 14 residues. Looked up from germline, CDR1 is SGHTS and CDR2 is YDEGEE. The CDR3 here is CASSLSVYTDTQYF. As DNA, the CDR3 is TGTGCCAGCAGCTTGAGTGTCTATACAGATACGCAGTATTTT.

The V gene is TRBV29-1, the J gene TRBJ2-6; tentatively, D is TRBD2 (6 bases). Trimming cost V 0 bases and J 2 bases, with 8 bases left between them. Germline CDR1 SQVTM, CDR2 ANQGSEA. The CDR3 length is 15 residues. The chain's CDR3 is CSVEDGGAGANVLTF. The CDR3 DNA reads TGCAGCGTTGAAGACGGGGGTGCTGGGGCCAACGTCCTGACTTTC.

This chain uses TRBV12-3 or TRBV12-4 with TRBJ2-1, with D hard to call. The CDR3 sequence is 13 residues long. V lost 2 bases and J 4 bases, leaving 6 bases between the germline ends. The CDR3 reads CASSLSVYNEQFF. The CDR3 DNA follows: TGTGCCAGCAGTTTATCGGTATACAATGAGCAGTTCTTC.